The rows below give T cell receptor beta chains drawn from one sample of a study of cytomegalovirus exposure and HLA in healthy donors. Measured with immunoSEQ multiplex PCR; TCRdb has only the in-frame clones, and not every one. The sample carries 95,000 to 110,000 clones, 60% to 70% recorded once. The source material was PBMCs. The origin of the receptors is a woman aged 45 to 65 in good health and CMV-seronegative. Each CDR3 is given with its conserved first and last residue. D genes are given only for firm matches. Size tells how often a clone was seen (once, few, many) or the class of an expanded clone, and some rows leave it out.

TRBV5-1	NA	NA	TRBJ2-5	TGCGCCAGCAGCTTGGTGGGCCAGCCAGAGACCCAGTACTTC	CASSLVGQPETQYF
TRBV5-1	NA	NA	TRBJ1-2	TGCGCCAGCGCCCTCGGAGGTGGCTACACCTTC	CASALGGGYTF
TRBV4-1	NA	NA	TRBJ2-7	TGCGCCAGCAGCTTAAGATCGGGAAGCTCCTACGAGCAGTACTTC	CASSLRSGSSYEQYF
TRBV11-2	TRBD2	NA	TRBJ2-7	TGTGCCAGCAGCTTAGGCGGGGGGCTTGGGTTCGCGGAGCAGTACTTC	CASSLGGGLGFAEQYF
TRBV10-3	NA	NA	TRBJ1-1	TGTGCCATCAGTGATGAGGGCAGGTTGAGGAACACTGAAGCTTTCTTT	CAISDEGRLRNTEAFF
TRBV4-2	TRBD2	few	TRBJ2-7	TGTGCCAGCAGCCGCCATCCAGGGGAGACGGGGGGGGAGCAGTACTTC	CASSRHPGETGGEQYF
TRBV6-4	NA	NA	TRBJ1-1	TGTGCCAGCAGTGAACTGCCTGGCACTGAAGCTTTCTTT	CASSELPGTEAFF
TRBV28	TRBD1	NA	TRBJ1-5	TGTGCCAGCAGTCCGGGACAGGCTCACCAGCATTTT	CASSPGQAHQHF
TRBV29-1	NA	NA	TRBJ2-1	TGCAGCGTTGGCTCAGGGGCGAGTGAGCAGTTCTTC	CSVGSGASEQFF
TRBV10-3	TRBD1	once	TRBJ2-1	TGTGCCATCAACCGGGGACAGGGCCACAATGAGCAGTTCTTC	CAINRGQGHNEQFF
TRBV10-3	NA	NA	TRBJ2-5	TGTGCCATCAGTGGTGGACTCTATAACAGAGGAGAAGAGACCCAGTACTTC	CAISGGLYNRGEETQYF
TRBV5-4	TRBD2	NA	TRBJ2-7	TGTGCCAGCAGCCCCTCTAGCGGGAGTGTCAACGAGCAGTACTTC	CASSPSSGSVNEQYF
TRBV7-2	NA	NA	TRBJ1-1	TGTGCCAGCAGCCAGAGCCCCCAGGGTCGAGAGGCTTTCTTT	CASSQSPQGREAFF
TRBV7-2	TRBD1	NA	TRBJ2-7	TGTGCCAGCAGCCTCGGACAGGGTTCAGCCTACGAGCAGTACTTC	CASSLGQGSAYEQYF
TRBV10-3	NA	NA	TRBJ1-2	TGTGCCATCACCATGACAGGTAACGATGGCTACACCTTC	CAITMTGNDGYTF
TRBV6-5	NA	NA	TRBJ2-1	TGTGCCAGCTCCTGGGGGGTAGGGTACAATGAGCAGTTCTTC	CASSWGVGYNEQFF